A selection of T cell receptor beta chains follows, all from one sample in a study of cytomegalovirus exposure and HLA in healthy donors. The method was immunoSEQ multiplex PCR; TCRdb's version includes in-frame clones alone and lacks a portion of them. The sample yields 85,000 to 130,000 clones, roughly four fifths seen once. Sequenced input: PBMCs. These receptors were obtained from a man in his fifties in good health and CMV-seronegative. CDR3s leave out the opening cysteine and the closing phenylalanine or tryptophan.

v_call: TRBV5-4
j_call: TRBJ2-1
cdr3_aa: ASSRTGEQF

v_call: TRBV6-1
j_call: TRBJ1-3
cdr3_aa: ASGGQVPNTIY

v_call: TRBV15
j_call: TRBJ1-2
cdr3_aa: ATSRDVQYGYT

v_call: TRBV9
j_call: TRBJ2-1
cdr3_aa: ASSVTSGSYNEQF

v_call: TRBV5-1
j_call: TRBJ2-1
cdr3_aa: ASSSLFTEKWF

v_call: TRBV27
j_call: TRBJ1-1
cdr3_aa: ASSFKRDTEAF

v_call: TRBV6-6
j_call: TRBJ1-2
cdr3_aa: ASTGTGGYT

v_call: TRBV2
j_call: TRBJ2-2
cdr3_aa: ASGPGQNTGELF

v_call: TRBV29-1
j_call: TRBJ1-1
cdr3_aa: SVEDVRGGFPEAF

v_call: TRBV5-4
j_call: TRBJ2-3
cdr3_aa: ASSLVRDTQY

v_call: TRBV19
j_call: TRBJ1-6
cdr3_aa: ASSSGQGNSPLH

v_call: TRBV2
j_call: TRBJ1-2
cdr3_aa: ASSVSAGGAEGYT

v_call: TRBV6-5
j_call: TRBJ1-5
cdr3_aa: ASSYTGLGNQPQH

v_call: TRBV9
j_call: TRBJ2-3
cdr3_aa: ASSVAGSSGASDTQY

v_call: TRBV7-8
j_call: TRBJ2-5
cdr3_aa: ASSLVTSGDRQTQY

v_call: TRBV29-1
j_call: TRBJ2-7
cdr3_aa: SVKGQGGYEQY

v_call: TRBV5-1
j_call: TRBJ2-2
cdr3_aa: ASSLEGHGELF

v_call: TRBV7-6
j_call: TRBJ2-5
cdr3_aa: ASSRSLAGRQETQY

v_call: TRBV20-1
j_call: TRBJ1-1
cdr3_aa: SASGWAEAF

v_call: TRBV4-1
j_call: TRBJ2-1
cdr3_aa: ASSQGQGANNEQF

v_call: TRBV7-3
j_call: TRBJ2-1
cdr3_aa: ASSPSRAAYNEQF

v_call: TRBV11-2
j_call: TRBJ2-3
cdr3_aa: ASSSFPGIRDTQY

v_call: TRBV7-7
j_call: TRBJ1-6
cdr3_aa: ASSLSSPLH

v_call: TRBV30
j_call: TRBJ2-1
cdr3_aa: AWGDYNEQF